This T cell receptor (beta chain) is from a study of post-analysis software for immune sequencing data. About the study: Included courses were relapsing-remitting and secondary progressive multiple sclerosis; progressive-relapsing multiple sclerosis was also included.

Unique molecular identifiers tagged the TCR beta cDNA libraries. TCRdb called the PCR reads again in MiXCR, with one record for every CDR3 protein. The sample includes fewer than 850,000 distinct CDR3 sequences, 30% of them seen just once. General study results and limits: Versus controls, multiple sclerosis patients showed significantly lower diversity (normalized Chao1). Patients showed TRBV5-6, TRBV5-1 and TRBV20-1 among a handful of TRBV segments more frequent than in controls. Same-batch samples co-clustered strongly by F measure.

Trimming pared 0 bases from V and 8 bases from J, leaving 14 bases between. Germline CDR1 SGHRS, CDR2 YFSETQ. The CDR3 has 15 residues. This clonotype was observed a handful of times. Its antigen is undetermined. This clonotype originated in a girl under 18 with multiple sclerosis. The chain recombines TRBV5-1 with TRBJ1-4; D possibly corresponds to TRBD1 (6 bases). Sequencing was performed on blood. Here the CDR3 DNA reads TGCGCCAGCAGCTTGGGGAACAGGGCAGGGGAAAAACTGTTTTTT. This gives the protein CASSLGNRAGEKLFF.